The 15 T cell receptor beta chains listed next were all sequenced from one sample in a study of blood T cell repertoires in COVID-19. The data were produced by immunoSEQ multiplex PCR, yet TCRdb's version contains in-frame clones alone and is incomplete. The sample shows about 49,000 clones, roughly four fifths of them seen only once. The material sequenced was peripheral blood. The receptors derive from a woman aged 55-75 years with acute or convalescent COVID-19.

CDR3 amino acids: CASSPVAVSGNTIYF. In nucleotides, the CDR3 is TGCGCCAGCAGCCCAGTTGCTGTCTCCGGAAACACCATATATTTT. The V gene is TRBV5-1, the J gene TRBJ1-3; D not resolved. The V gene lost 4 bases and the J gene lost 4 bases, with 15 bases spanning the gap. Per germline, CDR1 SGHRS and CDR2 YFSETQ. The length of the CDR3 is 15 residues. The full variable domain, in which reference TRBV5-1 and TRBJ1-3 provide the parts outside the CDR3, is KAGVTQTPRYLIKTRGQQVTLSCSPISGHRSVSWYQQTPGQGLQFLFEYFSETQRNKGNFPGRFSGRQFSNSRSEMNVSTLELGDSALYLCASSPVAVSGNTIYFGEGSWLTVV.

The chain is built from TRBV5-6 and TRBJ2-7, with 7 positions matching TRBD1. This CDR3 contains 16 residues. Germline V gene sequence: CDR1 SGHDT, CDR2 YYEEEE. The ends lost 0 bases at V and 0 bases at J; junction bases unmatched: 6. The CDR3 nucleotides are TGTGCCAGCAGCTTGGTGGACAGGCGTTCCTCCTACGAGCAGTACTTC. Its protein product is CASSLVDRRSSYEQYF.

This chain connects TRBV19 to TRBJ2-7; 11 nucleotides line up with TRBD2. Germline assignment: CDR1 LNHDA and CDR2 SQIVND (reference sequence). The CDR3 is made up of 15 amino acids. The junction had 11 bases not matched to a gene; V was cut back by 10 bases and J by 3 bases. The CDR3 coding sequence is TGTGCCACCAAAGTCGGGACTAGCGGTTTCTACGAGCAGTACTTC. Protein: CATKVGTSGFYEQYF.

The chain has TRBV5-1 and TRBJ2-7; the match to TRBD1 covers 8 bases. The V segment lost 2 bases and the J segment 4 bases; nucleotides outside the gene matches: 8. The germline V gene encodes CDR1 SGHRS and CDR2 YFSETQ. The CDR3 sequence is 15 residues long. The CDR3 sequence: CASSFPRTGSYEQYF. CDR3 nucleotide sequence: TGCGCCAGCAGCTTCCCCCGGACAGGGTCGTACGAGCAGTACTTC.

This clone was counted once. The CDR3 region is CASSTSWSPQETQYF. Here the CDR3 DNA reads TGTGCCAGTAGTACTAGTTGGAGCCCTCAAGAGACCCAGTACTTC. The J gene is TRBJ2-5, the V gene TRBV19, with D unclear. The CDR3 runs to 15 residues. Trimming pared 4 bases from V and 2 bases from J, leaving 14 bases between. CDR1 is LNHDA, CDR2 SQIVND, per germline (reference sequence). Full variable domain (missing parts from reference TRBV19 and TRBJ2-5): DGGITQSPKYLFRKEGQNVTLSCEQNLNHDAMYWYRQDPGQGLRLIYYSQIVNDFQKGDIAEGYSVSREKKESFPLTVTSAQKNPTAFYLCASSTSWSPQETQYFGPGTRLLVL.

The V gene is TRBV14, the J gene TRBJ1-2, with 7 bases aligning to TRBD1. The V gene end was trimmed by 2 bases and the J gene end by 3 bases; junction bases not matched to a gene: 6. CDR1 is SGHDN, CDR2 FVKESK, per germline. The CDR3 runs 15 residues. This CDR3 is CASSQRQGYYYGYTF. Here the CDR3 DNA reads TGTGCCAGCAGCCAACGACAGGGCTACTACTATGGCTACACCTTC.

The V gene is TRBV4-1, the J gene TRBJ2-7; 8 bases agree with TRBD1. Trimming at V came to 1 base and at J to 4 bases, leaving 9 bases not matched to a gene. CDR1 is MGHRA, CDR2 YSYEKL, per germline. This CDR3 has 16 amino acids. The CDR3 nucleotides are TGCGCCAGCAGCCAAGGGCAGGGGGCGGCCTGGTACGAGCAGTACTTC. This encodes CASSQGQGAAWYEQYF.

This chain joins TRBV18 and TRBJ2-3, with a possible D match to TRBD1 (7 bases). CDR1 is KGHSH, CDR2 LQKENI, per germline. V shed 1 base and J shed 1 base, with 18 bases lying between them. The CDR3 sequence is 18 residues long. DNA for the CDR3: TGTGCCAGCTCACCACGACAGGGTGGGGGGTCCGGCACAGATACGCAGTATTTT. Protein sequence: CASSPRQGGGSGTDTQYF.

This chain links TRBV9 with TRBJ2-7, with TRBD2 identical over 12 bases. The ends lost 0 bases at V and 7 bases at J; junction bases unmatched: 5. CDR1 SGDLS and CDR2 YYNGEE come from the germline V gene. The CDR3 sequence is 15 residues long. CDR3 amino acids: CASSVGLAGVWEQYF. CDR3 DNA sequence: TGTGCCAGCAGCGTAGGACTAGCGGGAGTTTGGGAGCAGTACTTC.

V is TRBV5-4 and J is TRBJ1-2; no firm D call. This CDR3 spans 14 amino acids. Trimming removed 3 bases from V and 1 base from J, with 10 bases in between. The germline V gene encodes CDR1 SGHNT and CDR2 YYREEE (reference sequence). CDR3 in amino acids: CASSWSQVNYGYTF. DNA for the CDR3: TGTGCCAGCAGCTGGTCGCAGGTTAACTATGGCTACACCTTC.

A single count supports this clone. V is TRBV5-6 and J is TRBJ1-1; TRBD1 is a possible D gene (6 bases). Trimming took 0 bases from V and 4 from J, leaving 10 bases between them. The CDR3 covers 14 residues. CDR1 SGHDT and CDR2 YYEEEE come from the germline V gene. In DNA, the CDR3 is TGTGCCAGCAGCTTGGGTAGGGGGACCACTGAAGCTTTCTTT. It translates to CASSLGRGTTEAFF.

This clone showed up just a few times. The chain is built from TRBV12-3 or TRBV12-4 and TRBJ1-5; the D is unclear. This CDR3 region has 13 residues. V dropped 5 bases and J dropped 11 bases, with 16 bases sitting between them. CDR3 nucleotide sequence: TGTGCCAGCAGTGCTAGTTCGGCGAGGGCCCAGCATTTT. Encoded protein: CASSASSARAQHF.

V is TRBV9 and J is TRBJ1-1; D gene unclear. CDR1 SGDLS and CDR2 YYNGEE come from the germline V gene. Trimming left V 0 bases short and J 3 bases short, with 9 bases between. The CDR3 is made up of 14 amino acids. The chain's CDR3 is CASSVVGGDTEAFF. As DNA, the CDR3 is TGTGCCAGCAGCGTAGTGGGCGGGGACACTGAAGCTTTCTTT.

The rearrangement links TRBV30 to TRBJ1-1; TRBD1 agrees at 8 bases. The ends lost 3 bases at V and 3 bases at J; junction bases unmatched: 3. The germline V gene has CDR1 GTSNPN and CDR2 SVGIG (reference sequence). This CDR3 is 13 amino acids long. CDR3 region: CAWSSGGHTEAFF. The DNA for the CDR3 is TGTGCCTGGAGCTCAGGGGGCCACACTGAAGCTTTCTTT.

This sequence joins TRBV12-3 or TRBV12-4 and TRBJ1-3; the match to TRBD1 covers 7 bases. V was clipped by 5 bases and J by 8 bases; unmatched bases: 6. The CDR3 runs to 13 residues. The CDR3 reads CASSRTGADTIYF. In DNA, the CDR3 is TGTGCCAGCAGTAGAACAGGGGCGGACACCATATATTTT.